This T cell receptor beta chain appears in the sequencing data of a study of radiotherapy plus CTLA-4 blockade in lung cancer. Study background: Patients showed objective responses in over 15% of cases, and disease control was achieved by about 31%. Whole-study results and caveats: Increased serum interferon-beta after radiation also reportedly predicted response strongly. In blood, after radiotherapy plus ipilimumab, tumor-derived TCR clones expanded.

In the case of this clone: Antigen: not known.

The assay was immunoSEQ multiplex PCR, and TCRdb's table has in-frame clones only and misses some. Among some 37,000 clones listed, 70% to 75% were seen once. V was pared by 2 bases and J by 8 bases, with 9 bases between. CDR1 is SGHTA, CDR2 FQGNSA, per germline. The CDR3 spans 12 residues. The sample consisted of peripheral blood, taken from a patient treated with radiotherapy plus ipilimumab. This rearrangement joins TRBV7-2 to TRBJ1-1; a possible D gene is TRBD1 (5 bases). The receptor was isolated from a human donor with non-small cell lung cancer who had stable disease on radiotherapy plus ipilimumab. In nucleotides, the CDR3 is TGTGCCAGCAGCTTACAGGGACTCGAAGCTTTCTTT. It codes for CASSLQGLEAFF. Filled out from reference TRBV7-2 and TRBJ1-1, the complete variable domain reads GAGVSQSPSNKVTEKGKDVELRCDPISGHTALYWYRQSLGQGLEFLIYFQGNSAPDKSGLPSDRFSAERTGGSVSTLTIQRTQQEDSAVYLCASSLQGLEAFFGQGTRLTVV.